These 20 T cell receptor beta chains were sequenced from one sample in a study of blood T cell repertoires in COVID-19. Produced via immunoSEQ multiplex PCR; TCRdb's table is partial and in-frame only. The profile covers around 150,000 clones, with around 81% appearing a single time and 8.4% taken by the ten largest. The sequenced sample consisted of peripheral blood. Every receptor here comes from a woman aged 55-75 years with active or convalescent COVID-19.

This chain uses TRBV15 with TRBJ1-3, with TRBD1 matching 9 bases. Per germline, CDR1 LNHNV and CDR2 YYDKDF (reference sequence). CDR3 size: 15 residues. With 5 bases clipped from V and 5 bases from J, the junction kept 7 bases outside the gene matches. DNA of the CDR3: TGTGCCACCAGCGCGGGACAGGGAGTCAGAAACACCATATATTTT. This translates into CATSAGQGVRNTIYF.

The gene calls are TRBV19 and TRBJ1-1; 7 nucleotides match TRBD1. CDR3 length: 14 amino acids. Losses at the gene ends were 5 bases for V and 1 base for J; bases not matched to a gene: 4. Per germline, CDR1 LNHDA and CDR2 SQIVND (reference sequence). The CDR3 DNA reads TGTGCCAGTAGTTTTACAGGGGCGAACACTGAAGCTTTCTTT. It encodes CASSFTGANTEAFF.

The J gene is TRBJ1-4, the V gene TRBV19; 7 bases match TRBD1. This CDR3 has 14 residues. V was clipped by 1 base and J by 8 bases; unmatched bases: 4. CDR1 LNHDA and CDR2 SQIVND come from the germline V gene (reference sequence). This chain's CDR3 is CASSIATGYEKLFF. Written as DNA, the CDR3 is TGTGCCAGTAGTATAGCGACAGGGTACGAAAAACTGTTTTTT.

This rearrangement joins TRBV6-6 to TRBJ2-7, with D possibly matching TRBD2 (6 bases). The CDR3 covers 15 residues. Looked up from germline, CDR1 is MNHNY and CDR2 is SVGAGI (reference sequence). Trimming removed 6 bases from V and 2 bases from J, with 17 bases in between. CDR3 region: CASRDRGSVTYEQYF. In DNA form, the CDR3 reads TGTGCCAGCAGGGACCGGGGGTCCGTAACCTACGAGCAGTACTTC.

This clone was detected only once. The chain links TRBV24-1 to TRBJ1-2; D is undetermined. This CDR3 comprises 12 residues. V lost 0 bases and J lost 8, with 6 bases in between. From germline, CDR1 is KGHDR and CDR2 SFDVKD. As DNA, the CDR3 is TGTGCCACCAGTGATTTGGGCAGGGGCTACACCTTC. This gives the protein CATSDLGRGYTF.

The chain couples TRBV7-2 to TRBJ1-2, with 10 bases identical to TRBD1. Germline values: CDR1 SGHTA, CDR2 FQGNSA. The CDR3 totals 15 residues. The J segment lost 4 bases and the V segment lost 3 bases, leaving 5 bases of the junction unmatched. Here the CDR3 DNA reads TGTGCCAGCAGCTTGTCCGGGACAGGGGTCTATGGCTACACCTTC. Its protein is CASSLSGTGVYGYTF.

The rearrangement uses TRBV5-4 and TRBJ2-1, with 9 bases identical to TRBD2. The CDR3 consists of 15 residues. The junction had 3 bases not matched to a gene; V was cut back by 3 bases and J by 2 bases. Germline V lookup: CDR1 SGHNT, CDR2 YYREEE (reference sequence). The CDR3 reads CASSWGGRAYNEQFF. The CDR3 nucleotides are TGTGCCAGCAGCTGGGGCGGGAGGGCCTACAATGAGCAGTTCTTC.

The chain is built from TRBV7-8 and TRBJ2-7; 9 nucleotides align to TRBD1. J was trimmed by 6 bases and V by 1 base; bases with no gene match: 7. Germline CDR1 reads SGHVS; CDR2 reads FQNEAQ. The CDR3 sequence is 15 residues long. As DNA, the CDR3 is TGTGCCAGCAGCTTAGTGCTGGGGACAGGGTTCGAGCAGTACGTC. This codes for CASSLVLGTGFEQYV.

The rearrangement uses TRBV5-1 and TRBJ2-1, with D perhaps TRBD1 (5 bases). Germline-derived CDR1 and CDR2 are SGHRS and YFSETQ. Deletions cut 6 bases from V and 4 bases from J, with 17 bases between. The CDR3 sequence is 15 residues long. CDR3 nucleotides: TGCGCCAGCACGACACTCGTAGGGGTTTACAATGAGCAGTTCTTC. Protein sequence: CASTTLVGVYNEQFF.

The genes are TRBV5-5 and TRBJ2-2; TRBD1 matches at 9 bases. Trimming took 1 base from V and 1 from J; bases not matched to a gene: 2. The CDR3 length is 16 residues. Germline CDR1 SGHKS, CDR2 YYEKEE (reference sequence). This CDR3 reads CASSLTGGKNTGELFF. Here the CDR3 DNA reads TGTGCCAGCAGCTTGACAGGGGGCAAGAACACCGGGGAGCTGTTTTTT.

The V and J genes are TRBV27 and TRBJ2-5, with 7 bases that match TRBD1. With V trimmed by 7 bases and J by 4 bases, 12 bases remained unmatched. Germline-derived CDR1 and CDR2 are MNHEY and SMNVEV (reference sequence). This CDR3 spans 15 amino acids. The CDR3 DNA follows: TGTGCCAGCACCCACAGGGGCGGTGGGTCAGAGACCCAGTACTTC. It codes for CASTHRGGGSETQYF.

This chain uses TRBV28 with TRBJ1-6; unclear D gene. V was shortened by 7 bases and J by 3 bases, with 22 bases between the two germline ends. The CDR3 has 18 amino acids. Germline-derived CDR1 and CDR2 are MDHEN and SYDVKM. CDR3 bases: TGTGCCAGCACCCTCAACTCGGGGAAGTATGGCTATAATTCACCCCTCCACTTT. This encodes CASTLNSGKYGYNSPLHF. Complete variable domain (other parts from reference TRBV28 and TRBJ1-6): DVKVTQSSRYLVKRTGEKVFLECVQDMDHENMFWYRQDPGLGLRLIYFSYDVKMKEKGDIPEGYSVSREKKERFSLILESASTNQTSMYLCASTLNSGKYGYNSPLHFGNGTRLTVT.

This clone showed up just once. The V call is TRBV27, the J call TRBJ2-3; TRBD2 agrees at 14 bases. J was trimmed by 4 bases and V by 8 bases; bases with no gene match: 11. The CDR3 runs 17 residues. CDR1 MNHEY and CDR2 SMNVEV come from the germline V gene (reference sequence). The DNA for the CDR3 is TGTGCCAGCTGGGGACTAGCGGGAGCCCCTGGCGCAGATACGCAGTATTTT. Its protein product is CASWGLAGAPGADTQYF.

The CDR3 bases are TGTGCCAGCAATGGCGGGAGGGGCTACGAGCAGTACTTC. It yields the protein CASNGGRGYEQYF. This chain links TRBV2 with TRBJ2-7, with 9 bases aligning to TRBD2. Germline V gene sequence: CDR1 SNHLY, CDR2 FYNNEI. The trim removed 7 bases at V and 3 bases at J, leaving 4 bases unmatched. The CDR3 loop spans 13 amino acids.

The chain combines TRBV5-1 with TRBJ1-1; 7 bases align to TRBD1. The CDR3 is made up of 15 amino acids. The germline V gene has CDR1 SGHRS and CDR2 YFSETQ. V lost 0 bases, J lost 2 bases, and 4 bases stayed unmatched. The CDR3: CASSLAGTANTEAFF. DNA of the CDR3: TGCGCCAGCAGCTTGGCTGGGACAGCTAACACTGAAGCTTTCTTT. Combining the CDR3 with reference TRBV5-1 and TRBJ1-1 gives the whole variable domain KAGVTQTPRYLIKTRGQQVTLSCSPISGHRSVSWYQQTPGQGLQFLFEYFSETQRNKGNFPGRFSGRQFSNSRSEMNVSTLELGDSALYLCASSLAGTANTEAFFGQGTRLTVV.

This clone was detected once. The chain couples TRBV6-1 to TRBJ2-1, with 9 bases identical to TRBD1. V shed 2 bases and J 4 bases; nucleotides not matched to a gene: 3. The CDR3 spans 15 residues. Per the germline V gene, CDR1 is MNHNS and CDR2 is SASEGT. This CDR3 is CASSERDRVYNEQFF. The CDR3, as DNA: TGTGCCAGCAGTGAAAGGGACAGGGTTTACAATGAGCAGTTCTTC.

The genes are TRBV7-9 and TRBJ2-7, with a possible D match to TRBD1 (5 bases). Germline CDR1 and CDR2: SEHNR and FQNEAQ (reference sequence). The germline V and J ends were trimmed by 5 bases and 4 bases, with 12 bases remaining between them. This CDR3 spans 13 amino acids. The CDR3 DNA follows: TGTGCCAGCAGCAAGCTCCAGGGTTACGAGCAGTACGTC. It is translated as CASSKLQGYEQYV.

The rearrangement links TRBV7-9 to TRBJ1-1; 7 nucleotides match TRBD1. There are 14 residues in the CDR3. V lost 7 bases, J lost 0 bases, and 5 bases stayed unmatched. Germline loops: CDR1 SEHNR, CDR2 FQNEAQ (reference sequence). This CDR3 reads CASNPTGMNTEAFF. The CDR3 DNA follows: TGTGCCAGCAACCCGACAGGGATGAACACTGAAGCTTTCTTT. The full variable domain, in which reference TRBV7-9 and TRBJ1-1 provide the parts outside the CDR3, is DTGVSQNPRHKITKRGQNVTFRCDPISEHNRLYWYRQTLGQGPEFLTYFQNEAQLEKSRLLSDRFSAERPKGSFSTLEIQRTEQGDSAMYLCASNPTGMNTEAFFGQGTRLTVV.

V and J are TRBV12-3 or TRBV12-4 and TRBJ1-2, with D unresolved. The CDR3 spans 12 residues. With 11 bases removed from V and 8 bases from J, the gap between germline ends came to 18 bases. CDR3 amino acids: CAVLAGIFGYTF. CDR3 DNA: TGTGCCGTTTTGGCCGGGATTTTCGGCTACACCTTC.

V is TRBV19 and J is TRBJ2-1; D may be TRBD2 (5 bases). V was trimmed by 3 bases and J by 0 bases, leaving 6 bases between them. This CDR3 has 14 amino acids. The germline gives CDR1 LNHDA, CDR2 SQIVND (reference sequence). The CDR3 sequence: CASSMGSSYNEQFF. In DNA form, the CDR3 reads TGTGCCAGTAGTATGGGGAGCTCCTACAATGAGCAGTTCTTC.